The clone carrying this T cell receptor (beta chain) turned up a few times. What it binds is not known. The CDR3 regions of TCR beta were amplified from RNA transcripts. The study used the HTBI primer set for a first-round RT-PCR of the TCR CDR3. TCRdb re-called the multiplex PCR reads with MiXCR, one entry per CDR3 protein. Found here are about 570,000 distinct CDR3 sequences, 46% of them singletons; the top ten hold under 20%. The data derive from a study of T cells in Graves' hyperthyroidism and ophthalmopathy. Study-level points and caveats: Most expanded thyroid clonotypes above 0.001 also appeared in blood.

The TCR was taken from an adult woman with Graves' disease, either hyperthyroidism or ophthalmopathy (not recorded which). Specimen: peripheral blood or thyroid tissue (not recorded which).

As DNA, the CDR3 is TGTGCCAGCAGCCCAACGATGTATAGCAATCAGCCCCAGCATTTT. Its protein product is CASSPTMYSNQPQHF. This chain links TRBV6-2 or TRBV6-3 with TRBJ1-5, with unresolved D. With 6 bases removed from V and 0 bases from J, the gap between germline ends came to 12 bases. Germline CDR1 reads MNHEY; CDR2 reads SVGEGT. This CDR3 is 15 amino acids long.